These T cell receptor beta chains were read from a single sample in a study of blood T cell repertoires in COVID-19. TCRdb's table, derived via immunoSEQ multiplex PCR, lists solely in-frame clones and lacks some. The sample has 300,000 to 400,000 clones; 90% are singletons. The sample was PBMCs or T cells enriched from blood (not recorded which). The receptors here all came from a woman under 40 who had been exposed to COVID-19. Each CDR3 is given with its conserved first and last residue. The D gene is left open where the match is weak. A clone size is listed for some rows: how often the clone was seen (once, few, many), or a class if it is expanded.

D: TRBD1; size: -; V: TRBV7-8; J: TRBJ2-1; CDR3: CASSWDRGISYNEQFF; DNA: TGTGCCAGCAGCTGGGACAGGGGGATATCCTACAATGAGCAGTTCTTC
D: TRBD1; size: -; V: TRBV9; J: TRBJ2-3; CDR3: CASSVGGQGGGTDTQYF; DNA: TGTGCCAGCAGCGTAGGAGGACAGGGCGGGGGCACAGATACGCAGTATTTT
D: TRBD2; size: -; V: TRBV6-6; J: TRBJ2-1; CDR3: CASSSPPSGGNNEQFF; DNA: TGTGCCAGCAGTTCCCCCCCGAGCGGGGGGAACAATGAGCAGTTCTTC
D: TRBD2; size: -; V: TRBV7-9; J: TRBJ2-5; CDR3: CASSFRLAGALATQYF; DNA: TGTGCCAGCAGCTTCCGACTAGCGGGGGCATTAGCGACCCAGTACTTC
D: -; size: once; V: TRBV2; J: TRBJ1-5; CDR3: CASNANSNQPQHF; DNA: TGTGCCAGCAATGCGAATAGCAATCAGCCCCAGCATTTT
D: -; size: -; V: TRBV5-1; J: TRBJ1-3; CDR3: CASSLERGNTIYF; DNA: TGCGCCAGCAGCTTGGAGAGAGGAAACACCATATATTTT
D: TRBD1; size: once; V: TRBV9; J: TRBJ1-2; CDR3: CASSRIQTGRDYGYTF; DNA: TGTGCCAGCAGCCGTATCCAGACAGGGCGAGACTATGGCTACACCTTC
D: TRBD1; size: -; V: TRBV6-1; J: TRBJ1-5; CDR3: CASSGRQGARVYSNQPQHF; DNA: TGTGCCAGCAGTGGACGACAGGGGGCCCGGGTGTATAGCAATCAGCCCCAGCATTTT
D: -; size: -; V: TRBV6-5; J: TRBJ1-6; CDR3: CASRPQGSYNSPLHF; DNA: TGTGCCAGCAGACCCCAGGGTAGTTATAATTCACCCCTCCACTTT
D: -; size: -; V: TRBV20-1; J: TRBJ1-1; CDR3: CSASSGNTEAFF; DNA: TGCAGTGCTAGTTCCGGGAACACTGAAGCTTTCTTT
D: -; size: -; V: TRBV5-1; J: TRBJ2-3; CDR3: CASSLASSTDTQYF; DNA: TGCGCCAGCAGCTTGGCTAGCAGCACAGATACGCAGTATTTT